In this sample, the clone carrying this T cell receptor (beta chain) turned up a few times. Its antigen remains unidentified. The CDR3 runs to 16 residues. After removal of 5 bases from V and 2 bases from J, the junction contained 14 bases not matched to a gene. CDR1 and CDR2 from the germline V gene are GTSNPN and SVGIG (reference sequence). The data originate from a study of beta chain features in type 1 diabetes. Study-level background: Healthy donors and patients had similar age, gender and cell yields. Points from the study as a whole: People with Type 1 diabetes carried modestly yet significantly shorter TCRB CDR3s in all four CD4+ subsets.

Isolated RNA was reverse transcribed in full, so expressed TCRB transcripts were sequenced. TCRdb keeps only in-frame clones here, not all; method: immunoSEQ multiplex PCR. The table records 120,000 to 150,000 clones, about 12% of them present only once. Sorting of CD4+ naive, central memory, regulatory and stem cell-like memory cells was performed via CD45RO/CCR7/CD25/CD127/CD95/CD27. The sample was central memory CD4+ T cells from blood. This receptor was taken from a man between 18 and 35 years old with type 1 diabetes. The gene calls are TRBV30 and TRBJ1-1, with 7 bases lining up with TRBD1. The CDR3 sequence: CAWGGTDTRKNTEAFF. The CDR3 coding sequence is TGTGCCTGGGGGGGGACAGACACCAGGAAAAACACTGAAGCTTTCTTT.